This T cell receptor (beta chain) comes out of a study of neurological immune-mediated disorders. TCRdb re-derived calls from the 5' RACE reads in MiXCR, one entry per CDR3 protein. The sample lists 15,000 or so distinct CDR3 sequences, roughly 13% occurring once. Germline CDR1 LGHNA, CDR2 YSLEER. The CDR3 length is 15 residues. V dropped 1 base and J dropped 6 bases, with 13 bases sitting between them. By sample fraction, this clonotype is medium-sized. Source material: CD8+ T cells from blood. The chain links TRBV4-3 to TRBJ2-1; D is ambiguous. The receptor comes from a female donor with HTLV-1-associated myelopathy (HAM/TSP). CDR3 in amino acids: CASSQARQVLNEQFF. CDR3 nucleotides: TGCGCCAGCAGCCAAGCTAGGCAGGTGCTCAATGAGCAGTTCTTC.